Presented here are 3 T cell receptor beta chains from one specimen sequenced in a study of shared clonotypes between healthy human individuals. Selected positively for CCR7 and CD45RO-negative, naive CD8 cells excluded terminally differentiated effector memory CD45RA+ cells. Sequencing used immunoSEQ multiplex PCR; TCRdb keeps in-frame clones, though not all of them. The sample has roughly 2,000,000 clones, 80% to 95% seen once. The sample was naive CD8+ T cells from PBMCs. These TCRs come from a man aged 18 to 35 in good health. Some clones in this sample may be carry-over from other donors' samples.

The gene calls are TRBV14 and TRBJ2-1, with 8 bases that match TRBD2. Germline CDR1 SGHDN, CDR2 FVKESK. CDR3 length equals 14 residues. Trimming at V came to 4 bases and at J to 4 bases, leaving 3 bases not matched to a gene. CDR3 residues: CASSPSSGYNEQFF. DNA for the CDR3: TGTGCCAGCAGCCCCTCTAGCGGGTACAATGAGCAGTTCTTC.

Only one count was recorded for this clone. The chain's CDR3 is CASSQDARESSYNEQFF. CDR3 coding DNA: TGTGCCAGCAGCCAAGATGCGCGGGAGAGCTCCTACAATGAGCAGTTCTTC. The rearrangement joins TRBV4-2 to TRBJ2-1, with 7 bases matching TRBD2. V was pared by 0 bases and J by 0 bases, with 5 bases of the junction left unmatched. Germline loops: CDR1 LGHNA, CDR2 YNFKEQ. The CDR3 sequence is 17 residues long.

The gene calls are TRBV18 and TRBJ1-1; the D gene is possibly TRBD1 (6 bases). Trimming cost V 2 bases and J 0 bases, with 10 bases left between them. Germline values: CDR1 KGHSH, CDR2 LQKENI. This CDR3 has 15 amino acids. The CDR3 reads CASSPTGHMNTEAFF. The CDR3 DNA is TGTGCCAGCTCACCAACGGGACATATGAACACTGAAGCTTTCTTT.